This T cell receptor beta chain was identified in a study of T cells in Graves' hyperthyroidism and ophthalmopathy. Regarding the study as a whole: The blood repertoire included most of the expanded thyroid clonotypes above 0.001. Through a model of 13 V-J features, ophthalmopathy was separated from stable hyperthyroidism.

This clonotype has a count of ten or more. Its antigen remains unknown. Trimming shortened V by 6 bases and J by 8 bases, and 13 bases separated the two germline ends. Germline loops: CDR1 LNHDA, CDR2 SQIVND (reference sequence). This CDR3 has 12 residues. Authors of the study amplified TCR beta CDR3 regions from RNA transcripts. First-round RT-PCR of the TCR CDR3 relied on the HTBI primer set. TCRdb itself ran the multiplex PCR reads through MiXCR, one entry per CDR3 protein. The top ten hold around 29% of the sample, which has around 720,000 distinct CDR3 sequences, around a third seen once. Lactation, pregnancy, other autoimmune disease or uncontrolled infection excluded patients.

This chain uses TRBV19 with TRBJ1-1; no definite D call. This receptor was taken from a woman aged 40 to 50 with Graves' hyperthyroidism. Source material: blood. CDR3 coding DNA: TGTGCCAGTAGCTTGCCCCGGTTGGAAGCTTTCTTT. Amino acid sequence: CASSLPRLEAFF.